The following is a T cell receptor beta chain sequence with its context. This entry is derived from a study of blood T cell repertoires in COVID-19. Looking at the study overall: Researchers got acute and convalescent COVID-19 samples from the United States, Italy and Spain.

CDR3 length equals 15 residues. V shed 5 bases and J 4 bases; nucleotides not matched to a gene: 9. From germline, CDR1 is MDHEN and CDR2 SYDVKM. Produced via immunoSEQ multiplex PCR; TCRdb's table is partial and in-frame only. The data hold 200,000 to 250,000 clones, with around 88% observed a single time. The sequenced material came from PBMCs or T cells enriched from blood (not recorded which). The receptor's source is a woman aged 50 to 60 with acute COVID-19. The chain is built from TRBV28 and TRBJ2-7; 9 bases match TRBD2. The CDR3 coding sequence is TGTGCCAGCAGTCTACCGGGACTAGCAGTATACGAGCAGTACTTC. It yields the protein CASSLPGLAVYEQYF. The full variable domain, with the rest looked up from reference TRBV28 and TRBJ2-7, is DVKVTQSSRYLVKRTGEKVFLECVQDMDHENMFWYRQDPGLGLRLIYFSYDVKMKEKGDIPEGYSVSREKKERFSLILESASTNQTSMYLCASSLPGLAVYEQYFGPGTRLTVT.